A single TCR beta chain is shown here with its context. The source of the sample is a study of PD-L1 blockade in urothelial cancer. Study details: Atezolizumab (1,200 mg intravenously every 3 weeks) began in about 2014 for patients. Males with urothelial cancer arising in the bladder constituted most of the roughly 30 patients.

Germline-derived CDR1 and CDR2 are MNHEY and SVGAGI. This CDR3 spans 13 amino acids. Trimming removed 3 bases at V and 2 bases at J, with 8 bases between. Clones were read by immunoSEQ multiplex PCR, and TCRdb kept only the in-frame ones, dropping some. In the table there are about 110,000 clones, less than 95% of which are singletons. The time point is: peripheral blood 6 weeks after treatment start. The clonotype originates from a man between 60 and 75 years old with urothelial cancer. This sequence joins TRBV6-5 and TRBJ2-7; D may be TRBD1 (5 bases). The sequences come from PBMCs, collected around atezolizumab (anti-PD-L1) treatment. The CDR3: CASSYSGTYEQYF. DNA for the CDR3: TGTGCCAGCAGTTATTCAGGGACCTACGAGCAGTACTTC.